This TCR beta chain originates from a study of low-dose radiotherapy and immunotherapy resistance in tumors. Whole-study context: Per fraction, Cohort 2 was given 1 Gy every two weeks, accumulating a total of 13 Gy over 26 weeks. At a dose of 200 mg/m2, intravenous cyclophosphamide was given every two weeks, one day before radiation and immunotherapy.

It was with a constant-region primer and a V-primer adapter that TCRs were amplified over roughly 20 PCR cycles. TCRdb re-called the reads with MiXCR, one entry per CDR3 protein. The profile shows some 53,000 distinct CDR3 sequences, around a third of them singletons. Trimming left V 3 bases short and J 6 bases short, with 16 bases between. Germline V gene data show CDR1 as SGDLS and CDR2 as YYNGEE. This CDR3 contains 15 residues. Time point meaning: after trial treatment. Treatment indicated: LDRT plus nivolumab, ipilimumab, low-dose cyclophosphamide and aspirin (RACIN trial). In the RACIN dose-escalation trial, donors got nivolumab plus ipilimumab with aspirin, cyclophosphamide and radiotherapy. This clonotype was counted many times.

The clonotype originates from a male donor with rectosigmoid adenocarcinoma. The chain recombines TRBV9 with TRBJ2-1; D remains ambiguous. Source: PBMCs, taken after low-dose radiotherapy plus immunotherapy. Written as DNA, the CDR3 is TGTGCCAGCAGCGCTCTAGTTACGGGTACCAATGAGCAGTTCTTC. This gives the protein CASSALVTGTNEQFF.